This paragraph reports one T cell receptor (beta chain). Its antigen is unidentified. Autoimmune disease history or systemic immunosuppression excluded patients. The source of the sample is a study of OX40 agonist ivuxolimab in advanced cancers. Overall study findings and caveats: Expanded peripheral T cells had an undetermined antigen specificity.

Libraries were prepared by immunoSEQ multiplex PCR; TCRdb keeps only in-frame clonotypes and omits some of them. The data contain under 90,000 clones, approximately 80% of them seen just once; the ten biggest clones take up almost 1.5%. The germline V and J ends were trimmed by 3 bases and 0 bases, with 14 bases remaining between them. The CDR3 is 16 amino acids. CDR1 and CDR2 from the germline V gene are MNHNY and SVGAGI (reference sequence). The source material was CD4+ or CD8+ T cells sorted from blood, sampled in a trial of the OX40 agonist ivuxolimab. The V gene is TRBV6-6, the J gene TRBJ1-1; D possibly corresponds to TRBD1 (6 bases). The TCR comes from an adult with an advanced solid tumor such as melanoma, head and neck, liver or kidney cancer. This chain's CDR3 is CASSYPRGGMNTEAFF. The CDR3 region has the DNA TGTGCCAGCAGTTATCCCCGAGGGGGAATGAACACTGAAGCTTTCTTT.